Below are 27 T cell receptor beta chains sequenced from a single sample in a study of human thymus T cells. Some clones are missing from TCRdb's copy, which holds only in-frame ones; the method was immunoSEQ multiplex PCR. The repertoire holds just over 45,000 clones, with more than 85% as singletons. The sequenced material came from blood. The source is a girl in the first two years of life with a congenital heart defect but otherwise immunologically healthy.

The chain is built from TRBV7-6 and TRBJ1-1; no clear D. Trimming left V 8 bases short and J 1 base short, with 11 bases between. This CDR3 comprises 13 residues. CDR1 is SGHVS, CDR2 FNYEAQ, per germline. CDR3: CASGNPTNTEAFF. CDR3 coding DNA: TGTGCCAGCGGGAACCCCACGAACACTGAAGCTTTCTTT. The whole variable domain, remainder taken from reference TRBV7-6 and TRBJ1-1, is GAGVSQSPRYKVTKRGQDVALRCDPISGHVSLYWYRQALGQGPEFLTYFNYEAQQDKSGLPNDRFSAERPEGSISTLTIQRTEQRDSAMYRCASGNPTNTEAFFGQGTRLTVV.

V gene TRBV5-1 combines with J gene TRBJ2-5, with D possibly being TRBD2 (5 bases). The CDR3 extends over 14 amino acids. Germline CDR1 reads SGHRS; CDR2 reads YFSETQ. The V end lost 2 bases, the J end lost 3 bases, and 11 bases lay between the germline ends. CDR3 region: CASSLTFGKETQYF. CDR3 nucleotides: TGCGCCAGCAGCTTAACCTTCGGGAAAGAGACCCAGTACTTC.

This chain connects TRBV4-2 to TRBJ2-3; D unclear. Per the germline V gene, CDR1 is LGHNA and CDR2 is YNFKEQ. V gave up 0 bases and J gave up 2 bases, with 3 bases separating them. This CDR3 comprises 13 residues. The CDR3 nucleotides read TGTGCCAGCAGCCAAGATCACACAGATACGCAGTATTTT. Translated, it gives CASSQDHTDTQYF.

The chain combines TRBV7-2 with TRBJ2-5; D is undetermined. V lost 2 bases, J lost 0 bases, and 10 bases lay in between. The CDR3 runs 15 residues. Looked up from germline, CDR1 is SGHTA and CDR2 is FQGNSA. The DNA for the CDR3 is TGTGCCAGCAGCTTATACGCGACGTACCAAGAGACCCAGTACTTC. This sequence encodes CASSLYATYQETQYF.

The chain joins TRBV6-1 to TRBJ2-3; D remains unclear. Germline CDR1 reads MNHNS; CDR2 reads SASEGT. The V end was cut by 8 bases, the J end by 3 bases, with 3 bases between. There are 10 residues in the CDR3. The CDR3 nucleotides read TGTGCCAGCGGAACAGATACGCAGTATTTT. This sequence encodes CASGTDTQYF.

The gene calls are TRBV18 and TRBJ2-6; 9 positions agree with TRBD1. The germline CDR1 and CDR2 sequences are KGHSH and LQKENI. This CDR3 has 17 residues. V lost 2 bases to trimming and J lost 2 bases; unmatched junction nucleotides: 4. The DNA for the CDR3 is TGTGCCAGCTCACCAGGTGGACAGGGGACTGGGGCCAACGTCCTGACTTTC. It is translated as CASSPGGQGTGANVLTF.

The CDR3: CAWIRRGTEAFF. As DNA, the CDR3 is TGTGCCTGGATTCGCAGGGGAACTGAAGCTTTCTTT. The chain combines TRBV30 with TRBJ1-1, with D possibly being TRBD1 (6 bases). V was clipped by 4 bases and J by 5 bases, with 11 bases between them. This CDR3 contains 12 residues. Germline V gives CDR1 GTSNPN, CDR2 SVGIG (reference sequence).

J is TRBJ2-7 and V is TRBV7-9; TRBD1 matches at 7 bases. The trim removed 0 bases at V and 6 bases at J, leaving 2 bases unmatched. This CDR3 spans 13 amino acids. The germline V gene encodes CDR1 SEHNR and CDR2 FQNEAQ (reference sequence). This CDR3 is CASSLATGVEQYF. The CDR3 DNA follows: TGTGCCAGCAGCTTAGCTACAGGGGTCGAGCAGTACTTC.

The rearrangement links TRBV30 to TRBJ2-3, with D unresolved. Trimming cost V 2 bases and J 1 base, with 13 bases left between them. The CDR3 sequence is 15 residues long. Germline-derived CDR1 and CDR2 are GTSNPN and SVGIG (reference sequence). In nucleotides, the CDR3 is TGTGCCTGGAGTCTAGTATTGTCCCGCACAGATACGCAGTATTTT. It encodes CAWSLVLSRTDTQYF.

The rearrangement links TRBV4-1 to TRBJ2-1; perhaps TRBD2 as D (6 bases). The CDR3 covers 14 residues. Germline V gene data show CDR1 as MGHRA and CDR2 as YSYEKL. The ends were cut back, 11 bases at V and 6 bases at J, with 20 bases in the middle. In DNA form, the CDR3 reads TGCGCCCCGGCAATGGGAGGTGGCGGCAATGAGCAGTTCTTC. This encodes CAPAMGGGGNEQFF.

The chain couples TRBV5-4 to TRBJ1-4; TRBD1 agrees at 7 bases. The V and J ends lost 4 bases and 11 bases, in that order; junction bases with no gene match: 8. CDR1 and CDR2 from the germline V gene are SGHNT and YYREEE (reference sequence). The CDR3 contains 13 residues. The CDR3 region has the DNA TGTGCCAGCAGCCACAGGGGTGAGGAGAAACTGTTTTTT. Its protein is CASSHRGEEKLFF.

This chain links TRBV11-2 with TRBJ2-4; 9 bases agree with TRBD1. This CDR3 contains 15 residues. After removal of 5 bases from V and 1 base from J, the junction contained 3 bases not matched to a gene. The germline CDR1 and CDR2 sequences are SGHAT and FQNNGV. CDR3 residues: CASSLGTGAKNIQYF. DNA of the CDR3: TGTGCCAGCAGCCTAGGGACAGGGGCCAAAAACATTCAGTACTTC.

The chain carries TRBV18 and TRBJ2-4, with D unclear. Germline lookup yields CDR1 KGHSH and CDR2 LQKENI. The CDR3 totals 14 residues. V was pared by 6 bases and J by 9 bases, with 18 bases between. In nucleotides, the CDR3 is TGTGCCAGCTCGCTCGACTCAATCTGGGGCATTCAGTACTTC. As protein: CASSLDSIWGIQYF.

The CDR3 DNA reads TGCGCCAGCAGCCAAGGGACTAGCATGCACAATGAGCAGTTCTTC. This codes for CASSQGTSMHNEQFF. J is TRBJ2-1 and V is TRBV4-1; 8 bases agree with TRBD2. V shed 1 base and J 5 bases; nucleotides not matched to a gene: 4. Germline V lookup: CDR1 MGHRA, CDR2 YSYEKL. This CDR3 is 15 amino acids long.

The CDR3 nucleotides read TGTGCCAGCAGGTCGAGCGGGAGGGGGAAAAACATTCAGTACTTC. Translated: CASRSSGRGKNIQYF. This chain uses TRBV2 with TRBJ2-4; 10 bases align to TRBD2. The V and J ends lost 6 bases and 4 bases, in that order; junction bases with no gene match: 6. The CDR3 runs 15 residues. Germline V CDR1 and CDR2: SNHLY, FYNNEI.

The chain couples TRBV28 to TRBJ1-1; D gene ambiguous. Germline assignment: CDR1 MDHEN and CDR2 SYDVKM. The CDR3 spans 11 residues. Trimming removed 7 bases at V and 4 bases at J, with 7 bases between. The CDR3 nucleotides read TGTGCCAGCACACACAGCACTGAAGCTTTCTTT. This codes for CASTHSTEAFF.

The chain recombines TRBV10-2 with TRBJ2-1; unclear D gene. V shed 4 bases and J shed 6 bases, with 7 bases lying between them. The germline gives CDR1 WSHSY, CDR2 SAAADI. The CDR3 has 12 residues. The CDR3 sequence: CASSAAGNEQFF. The CDR3 DNA reads as TGCGCCAGCAGTGCGGCTGGCAATGAGCAGTTCTTC.

The chain uses TRBV5-1 and TRBJ2-5; possible D gene TRBD2, 5 bases. The V end was cut by 1 base, the J end by 5 bases, with 9 bases between. This CDR3 is 13 amino acids long. The V gene's germline CDR1 is SGHRS and CDR2 YFSETQ. The CDR3 loop reads CASSLRGLETQYF. For the CDR3, the DNA is TGCGCCAGCAGCTTGAGAGGGTTGGAGACCCAGTACTTC.

The table lists this clone with a count of one. The chain couples TRBV19 to TRBJ1-2; weak D call: TRBD1 (6 bases). Germline V gene sequence: CDR1 LNHDA, CDR2 SQIVND (reference sequence). Trimming left V 10 bases short and J 5 bases short, with 14 bases between. CDR3 size: 12 residues. The CDR3 sequence: CATSQGLYGYTF. The DNA of the CDR3 is TGTGCCACCTCACAGGGTCTTTATGGCTACACCTTC.

The chain has TRBV18 and TRBJ2-7; 11 bases line up with TRBD2. Unmatched junction bases numbered 6, after V lost 0 bases and J lost 11 bases. The CDR3 consists of 14 residues. CDR1 and CDR2 from the germline V gene are KGHSH and LQKENI. The CDR3 is CASSPPDSGREKYF. The DNA for the CDR3 is TGTGCCAGCTCACCACCAGATAGCGGGAGGGAAAAGTACTTC.

The gene calls are TRBV30 and TRBJ1-5; D ambiguous. Germline-derived CDR1 and CDR2 are GTSNPN and SVGIG (reference sequence). With 0 bases removed from V and 5 bases from J, the gap between germline ends came to 8 bases. This CDR3 has 13 amino acids. Here the CDR3 DNA reads TGTGCCTGGAGTGTTTCTGACGATCAGCCCCAGCATTTT. Translated: CAWSVSDDQPQHF.

The chain is built from TRBV20-1 and TRBJ2-7; the D gene is possibly TRBD2 (7 bases). This CDR3 region has 11 residues. The V end lost 1 base, the J end lost 11 bases, and 12 bases lay between the germline ends. From germline, CDR1 is DFQATT and CDR2 SNEGSKA (reference sequence). The CDR3 reads CSARVRGGEYF. The CDR3 coding sequence is TGCAGTGCTAGAGTCAGGGGAGGGGAGTACTTC.

This chain uses TRBV28 with TRBJ2-3; 10 positions agree with TRBD2. V lost 7 bases, J lost 4 bases, and 5 bases stayed unmatched. The CDR3 runs to 14 residues. CDR1 MDHEN and CDR2 SYDVKM come from the germline V gene. CDR3 sequence (DNA): TGTGCCAGCAACCAAGCGGGAGGGCCAGATACGCAGTATTTT. It codes for CASNQAGGPDTQYF. Full variable domain (outside the CDR3, taken from reference TRBV28 and TRBJ2-3): DVKVTQSSRYLVKRTGEKVFLECVQDMDHENMFWYRQDPGLGLRLIYFSYDVKMKEKGDIPEGYSVSREKKERFSLILESASTNQTSMYLCASNQAGGPDTQYFGPGTRLTVL.

The chain is built from TRBV9 and TRBJ2-7; D gene unclear. The CDR3 contains 13 residues. Germline V gene sequence: CDR1 SGDLS, CDR2 YYNGEE. The germline V and J ends were trimmed by 3 bases and 7 bases, with 14 bases remaining between them. For the CDR3, the DNA is TGTGCCAGCAGCGGAAGAAGGACGGAGGAGCAGTACTTC. Amino acid sequence: CASSGRRTEEQYF. Full variable domain (outside the CDR3, taken from reference TRBV9 and TRBJ2-7): DSGVTQTPKHLITATGQRVTLRCSPRSGDLSVYWYQQSLDQGLQFLIQYYNGEERAKGNILERFSAQQFPDLHSELNLSSLELGDSALYFCASSGRRTEEQYFGPGTRLTVT.

J is TRBJ1-2 and V is TRBV19; D call uncertain. The V gene lost 3 bases and the J gene lost 8 bases, with 13 bases spanning the gap. The CDR3 covers 13 residues. CDR1 LNHDA and CDR2 SQIVND come from the germline V gene (reference sequence). The CDR3 DNA sequence: TGTGCCAGTAGTATCCGAGGTCAGCGGGGCTACACCTTC. This encodes CASSIRGQRGYTF.

The V and J genes are TRBV28 and TRBJ2-1; 10 nucleotides match TRBD2. CDR3 length: 15 amino acids. CDR1 is MDHEN, CDR2 SYDVKM, per germline. After removal of 2 bases from V and 2 bases from J, the junction contained 0 bases not matched to a gene. The CDR3 coding sequence is TGTGCCAGCAGTTTACTAGCGGGAGCCTACAATGAGCAGTTCTTC. This translates into CASSLLAGAYNEQFF.

The chain has TRBV7-2 and TRBJ2-3, with D possibly TRBD1 on 6 matching bases. The CDR3 spans 18 residues. Trimming removed 2 bases from V and 0 bases from J, with 18 bases in between. The germline CDR1 and CDR2 sequences are SGHTA and FQGNSA. The CDR3 is CASSLSQWSGASTDTQYF. The CDR3 nucleotides are TGTGCCAGCAGCTTATCCCAATGGTCAGGGGCGAGCACAGATACGCAGTATTTT.